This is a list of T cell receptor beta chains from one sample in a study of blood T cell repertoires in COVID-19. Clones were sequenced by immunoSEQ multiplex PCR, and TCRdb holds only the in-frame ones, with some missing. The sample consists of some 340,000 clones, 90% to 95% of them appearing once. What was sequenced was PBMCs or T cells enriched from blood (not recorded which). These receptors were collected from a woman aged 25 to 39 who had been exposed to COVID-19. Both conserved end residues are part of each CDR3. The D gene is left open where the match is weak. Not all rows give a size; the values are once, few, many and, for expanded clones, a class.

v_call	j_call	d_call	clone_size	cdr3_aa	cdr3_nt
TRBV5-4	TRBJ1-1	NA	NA	CASSSVGETEAFF	TGTGCCAGCAGCTCCGTAGGGGAAACTGAAGCTTTCTTT
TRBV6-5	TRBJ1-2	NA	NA	CASSLGNTGRLYGYTF	TGTGCCAGCAGTTTGGGAAACACCGGGAGACTCTATGGCTACACCTTC
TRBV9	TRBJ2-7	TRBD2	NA	CASSPGTNYEQYF	TGTGCCAGCAGCCCTGGGACTAACTACGAGCAGTACTTC
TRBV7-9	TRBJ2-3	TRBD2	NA	CATVKTRAGAFTDTQYF	TGTGCCACCGTGAAGACCCGAGCGGGGGCCTTCACAGATACGCAGTATTTT
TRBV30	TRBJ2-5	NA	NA	CAWSVLHSEETQYF	TGTGCCTGGAGTGTACTTCACTCCGAAGAGACCCAGTACTTC
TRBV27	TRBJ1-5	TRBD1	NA	CASSLNRGRNQPQHF	TGTGCCAGCAGTTTAAACAGGGGCCGCAATCAGCCCCAGCATTTT
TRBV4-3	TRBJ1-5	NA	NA	CASSQDREYSNQPQHF	TGCGCCAGCAGCCAAGACAGGGAATATAGCAATCAGCCCCAGCATTTT
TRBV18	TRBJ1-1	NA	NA	CASSPVGGRNTEAFF	TGTGCCAGCTCACCAGTCGGGGGGCGCAATACTGAAGCTTTCTTT
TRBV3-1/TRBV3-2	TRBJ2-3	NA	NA	CASSQDPSSTDTQYF	TGTGCCAGCAGCCAAGACCCCAGTAGCACAGATACGCAGTATTTT
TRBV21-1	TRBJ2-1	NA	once	CASSRPRGLAGVETYNEQFF	TGTGCCAGCAGCAGGCCCCGCGGACTAGCGGGGGTAGAGACGTACAATGAGCAGTTCTTC
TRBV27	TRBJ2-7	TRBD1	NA	CANPSEDRLPSYEQYF	TGTGCCAACCCCAGCGAGGACAGGCTCCCCTCCTACGAGCAGTACTTC
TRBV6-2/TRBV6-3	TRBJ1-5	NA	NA	CASSYLGLGGRQPQHF	TGTGCCAGCAGTTACTTGGGGTTAGGAGGGAGACAGCCCCAGCATTTT
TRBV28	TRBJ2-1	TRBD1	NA	CASSSTGGVYNEQFF	TGTGCCAGCAGTTCGACAGGGGGGGTCTACAATGAGCAGTTCTTC
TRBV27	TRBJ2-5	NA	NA	CASSFQGETQYF	TGTGCCAGCAGTTTTCAGGGAGAGACCCAGTACTTC
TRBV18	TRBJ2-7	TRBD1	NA	CASSRSGGPSSYEQYF	TGTGCCAGCTCAAGGTCAGGGGGCCCTAGCTCCTACGAGCAGTACTTC
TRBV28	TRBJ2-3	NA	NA	CASSLSRSFSGQDSTDTQYF	TGTGCCAGCAGTTTAAGTCGAAGTTTTTCAGGACAAGACTCCACAGATACGCAGTATTTT
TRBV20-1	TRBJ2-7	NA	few	CSAGLDEQYF	TGCAGTGCTGGCCTAGACGAGCAGTACTTC
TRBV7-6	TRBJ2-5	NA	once	CASSPESWGGKTQYF	TGTGCCAGCAGCCCCGAGTCGTGGGGCGGGAAGACCCAGTACTTC
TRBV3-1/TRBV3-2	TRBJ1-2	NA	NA	CASSPTVPTNYGYTF	TGTGCCAGCAGCCCGACAGTTCCTACTAACTATGGCTACACCTTC
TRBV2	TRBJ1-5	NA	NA	CASRSLRVRESGPQHF	TGTGCCAGCAGATCTCTCCGGGTCCGGGAATCGGGGCCCCAGCATTTT
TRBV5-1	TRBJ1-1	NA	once	CASSPSTGRGNTEAFF	TGCGCCAGCAGTCCAAGCACAGGGAGAGGGAACACTGAAGCTTTCTTT
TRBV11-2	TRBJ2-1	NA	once	CASSLFPWGGQHNEQFF	TGTGCCAGCAGCTTATTCCCATGGGGAGGCCAACACAATGAGCAGTTCTTC
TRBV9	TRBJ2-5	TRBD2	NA	CASSVVAGEETQYF	TGTGCCAGCAGCGTAGTTGCGGGGGAGGAGACCCAGTACTTC
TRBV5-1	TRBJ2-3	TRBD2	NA	CASSPLTSGVTDTQYF	TGCGCCAGCAGCCCACTCACTAGCGGGGTCACAGATACGCAGTATTTT
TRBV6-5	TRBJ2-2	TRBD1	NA	CASSMGQSRPGELFF	TGTGCCAGCAGCATGGGACAGTCCAGGCCGGGGGAGCTGTTTTTT
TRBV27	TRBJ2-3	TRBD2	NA	CASSPLFSSGGAQDTQYF	TGTGCCAGCAGTCCTTTATTCTCTAGCGGGGGGGCCCAAGATACGCAGTATTTT
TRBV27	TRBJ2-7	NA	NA	CASSLYGGREYEQYF	TGTGCCAGCAGTTTGTATGGGGGGAGAGAATACGAGCAGTACTTC
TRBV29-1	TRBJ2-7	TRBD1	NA	CSVWDRSYEQYF	TGCAGCGTTTGGGACAGGTCCTACGAGCAGTACTTC
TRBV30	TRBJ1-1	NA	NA	CAWSVRRNTEAFF	TGTGCCTGGAGTGTACGCAGAAACACTGAAGCTTTCTTT
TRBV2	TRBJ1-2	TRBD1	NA	CASSGDRGLNYGYTF	TGTGCCAGCAGTGGGGACAGGGGCTTAAACTATGGCTACACCTTC
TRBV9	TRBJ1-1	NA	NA	CASSVGLEIGAEAFF	TGTGCCAGCAGCGTAGGACTGGAGATTGGCGCTGAAGCTTTCTTT
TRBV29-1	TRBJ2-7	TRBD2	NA	CSVVSGGASYEQYF	TGCAGCGTAGTAAGCGGGGGGGCTTCCTACGAGCAGTACTTC
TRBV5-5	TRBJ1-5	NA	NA	CASSLLWRGGNQPQHF	TGTGCCAGCAGCTTACTGTGGAGGGGTGGCAATCAGCCCCAGCATTTT
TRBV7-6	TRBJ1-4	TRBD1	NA	CASSLARPQGAGNEKLFF	TGTGCCAGCAGCTTAGCGAGACCACAGGGGGCGGGAAACGAAAAACTGTTTTTT
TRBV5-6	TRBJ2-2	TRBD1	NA	CASSLARLEDRGNTGELFF	TGTGCCAGCAGCTTGGCTCGACTAGAGGACAGGGGGAACACCGGGGAGCTGTTTTTT
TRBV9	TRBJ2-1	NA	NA	CASSVGSNNEQFF	TGTGCCAGCAGCGTCGGTTCGAACAATGAGCAGTTCTTC
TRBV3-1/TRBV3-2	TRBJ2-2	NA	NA	CASSQEGVQGRSLFF	TGTGCCAGCAGCCAAGAAGGAGTCCAGGGTCGATCGCTGTTTTTT
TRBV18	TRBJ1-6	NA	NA	CASSPFGGVNSPLHF	TGTGCCAGCTCACCATTCGGGGGAGTAAATTCACCCCTCCACTTT
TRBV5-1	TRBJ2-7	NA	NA	CASSQVGEGGEQYF	TGCGCCAGCAGCCAGGTAGGGGAAGGCGGCGAGCAGTACTTC
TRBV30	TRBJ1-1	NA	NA	CALQPLNTEAFF	TGTGCCTTACAGCCTTTGAACACTGAAGCTTTCTTT
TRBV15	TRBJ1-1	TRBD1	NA	CATSSYRGQSTEAFF	TGTGCCACCAGCAGTTACAGGGGGCAGAGCACTGAAGCTTTCTTT
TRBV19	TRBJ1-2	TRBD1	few	CATRTGDGYTF	TGTGCCACCCGGACAGGGGACGGCTACACCTTC
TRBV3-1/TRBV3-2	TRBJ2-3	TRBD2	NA	CASSQARLAGGETDTQYF	TGTGCCAGCAGCCAAGCTCGGCTAGCGGGGGGAGAGACAGATACGCAGTATTTT
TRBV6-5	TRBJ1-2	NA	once	CASSPRGGRGYGYTF	TGTGCCAGCAGTCCTAGGGGGGGGAGAGGTTATGGCTACACCTTC
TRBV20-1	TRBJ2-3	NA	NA	CSASSGAGTDTQYF	TGCAGTGCTAGTAGCGGAGCCGGCACAGATACGCAGTATTTT
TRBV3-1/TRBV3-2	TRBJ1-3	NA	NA	CASSHMAQVRQGNTIYF	TGTGCCAGCAGCCACATGGCGCAAGTCAGACAGGGAAACACCATATATTTT
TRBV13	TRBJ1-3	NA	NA	CASSLGLPPGNTIYF	TGTGCCAGCAGCTTAGGGCTACCCCCTGGAAACACCATATATTTT
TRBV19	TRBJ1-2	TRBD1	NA	CASTRDRGLNYGYTF	TGTGCCAGCACCCGGGACAGGGGGCTTAACTATGGCTACACCTTC
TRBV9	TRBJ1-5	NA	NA	CASSVGPGGHQPQHF	TGTGCCAGCAGCGTAGGGCCTGGGGGCCATCAGCCCCAGCATTTT
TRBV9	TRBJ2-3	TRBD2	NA	CASSVWTSGGRVDTQYF	TGTGCCAGCAGCGTCTGGACTAGCGGGGGGAGAGTGGATACGCAGTATTTT
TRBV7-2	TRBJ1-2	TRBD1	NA	CASSLGGGRNYGYTF	TGTGCCAGCAGCTTAGGAGGGGGCAGAAACTATGGCTACACCTTC
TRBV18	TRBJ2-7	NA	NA	CASSPADRHEQYF	TGTGCCAGCTCACCAGCGGACAGACACGAGCAGTACTTC
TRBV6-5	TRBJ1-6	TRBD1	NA	CASSYYDRGGNSPLHF	TGTGCCAGCAGTTACTACGACAGGGGTGGGAATTCACCCCTCCACTTT